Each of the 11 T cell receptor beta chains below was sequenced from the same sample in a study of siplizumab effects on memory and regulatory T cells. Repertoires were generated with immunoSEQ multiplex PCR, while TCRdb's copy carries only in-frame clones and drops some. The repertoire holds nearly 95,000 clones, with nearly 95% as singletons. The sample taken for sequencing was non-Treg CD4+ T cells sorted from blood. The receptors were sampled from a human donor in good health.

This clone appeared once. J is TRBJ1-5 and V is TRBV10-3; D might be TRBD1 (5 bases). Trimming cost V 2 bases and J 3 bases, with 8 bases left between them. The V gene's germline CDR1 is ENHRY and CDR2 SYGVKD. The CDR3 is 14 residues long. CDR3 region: CAISEIGDNQPQHF. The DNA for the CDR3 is TGTGCCATCAGTGAGATAGGGGACAATCAGCCCCAGCATTTT.

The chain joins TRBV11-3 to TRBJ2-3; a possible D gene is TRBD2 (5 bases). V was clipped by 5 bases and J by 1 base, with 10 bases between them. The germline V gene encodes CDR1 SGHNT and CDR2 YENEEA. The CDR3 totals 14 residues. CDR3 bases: TGTGCCAGCAGCCGCGGGCGAGGCACAGATACGCAGTATTTT. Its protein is CASSRGRGTDTQYF.

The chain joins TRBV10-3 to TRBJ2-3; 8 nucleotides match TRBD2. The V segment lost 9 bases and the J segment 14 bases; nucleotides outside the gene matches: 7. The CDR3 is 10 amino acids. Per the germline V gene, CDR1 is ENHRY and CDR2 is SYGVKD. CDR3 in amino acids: CAIRSGTMYF. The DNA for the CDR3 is TGTGCCATACGTAGCGGGACCATGTATTTT.

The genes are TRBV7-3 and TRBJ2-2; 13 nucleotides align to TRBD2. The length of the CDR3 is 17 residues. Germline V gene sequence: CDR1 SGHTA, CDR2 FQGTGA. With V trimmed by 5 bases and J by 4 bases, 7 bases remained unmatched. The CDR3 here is CASSLMTSGGPTGELFF. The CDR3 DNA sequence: TGTGCCAGCAGCCTAATGACTAGCGGGGGGCCCACCGGGGAGCTGTTTTTT.

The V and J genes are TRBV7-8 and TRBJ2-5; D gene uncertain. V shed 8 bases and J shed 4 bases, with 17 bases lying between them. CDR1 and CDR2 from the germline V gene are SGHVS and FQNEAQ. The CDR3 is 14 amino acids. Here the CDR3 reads CASRSLMIGETQYF. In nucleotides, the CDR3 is TGTGCCAGCCGCTCACTTATGATCGGAGAGACCCAGTACTTC.

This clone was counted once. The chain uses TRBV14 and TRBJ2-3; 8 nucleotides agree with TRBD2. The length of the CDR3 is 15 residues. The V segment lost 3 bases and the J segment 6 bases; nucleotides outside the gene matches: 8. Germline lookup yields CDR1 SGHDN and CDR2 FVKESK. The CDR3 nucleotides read TGTGCCAGCAGCCACGGCCCGGGACTAGGTGATACGCAGTATTTT. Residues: CASSHGPGLGDTQYF.

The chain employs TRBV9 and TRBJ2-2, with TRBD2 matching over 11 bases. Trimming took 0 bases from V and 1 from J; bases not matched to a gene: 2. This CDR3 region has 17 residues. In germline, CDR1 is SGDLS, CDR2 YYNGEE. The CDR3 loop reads CASSVALAGGNTGELFF. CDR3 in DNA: TGTGCCAGCAGCGTAGCCCTAGCGGGGGGGAACACCGGGGAGCTGTTTTTT.

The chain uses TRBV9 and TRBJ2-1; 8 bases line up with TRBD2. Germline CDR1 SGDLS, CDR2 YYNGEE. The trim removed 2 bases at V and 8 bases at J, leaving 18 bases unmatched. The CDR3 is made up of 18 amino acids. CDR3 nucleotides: TGTGCCAGCAGCGTCTTGGTTTGTGGGCGGGAGGATTGTGATGAGCAGTTCTTC. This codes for CASSVLVCGREDCDEQFF.

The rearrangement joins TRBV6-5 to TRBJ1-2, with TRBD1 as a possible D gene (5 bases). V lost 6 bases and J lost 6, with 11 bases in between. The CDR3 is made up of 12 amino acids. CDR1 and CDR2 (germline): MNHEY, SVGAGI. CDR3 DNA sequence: TGTGCCAGCAGAACACGACAGCATGGCTACACCTTC. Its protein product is CASRTRQHGYTF.

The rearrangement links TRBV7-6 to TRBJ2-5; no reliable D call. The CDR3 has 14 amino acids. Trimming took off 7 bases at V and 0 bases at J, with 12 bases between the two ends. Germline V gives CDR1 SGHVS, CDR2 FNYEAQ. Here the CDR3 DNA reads TGTGCCAGCACCCAACGGGCACACCAAGAGACCCAGTACTTC. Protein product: CASTQRAHQETQYF.

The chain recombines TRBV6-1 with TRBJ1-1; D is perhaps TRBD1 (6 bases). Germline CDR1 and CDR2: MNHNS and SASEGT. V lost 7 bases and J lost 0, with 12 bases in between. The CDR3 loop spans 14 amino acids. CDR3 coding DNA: TGTGCCAGCAACCTAGGGGGTCTGAACACTGAAGCTTTCTTT. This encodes CASNLGGLNTEAFF.